A single T cell receptor (beta chain) is shown here with its context. Antigen unknown. PCR amplification relied on 60 Vbeta primers (plus 13 Jbeta primers). Repertoires were generated with immunoSEQ multiplex PCR, while TCRdb's copy carries only in-frame clones and drops some. The table shows under 200,000 clones, with 77% occurring only once. The germline CDR1 and CDR2 sequences are SGHVS and FQNEAQ. Trimming cost V 5 bases and J 4 bases, with 15 bases left between them. CDR3 length: 15 residues. The entry originates in a study of cytomegalovirus exposure and HLA in healthy donors. Study results and limitations: Per published accounts, TCR beta sequences correctly predicted the HLA-A and HLA-B alleles of most subjects.

The chain carries TRBV7-8 and TRBJ1-3, with D tentatively TRBD1 (6 bases). This TCR derives from a man aged 25 to 45 in good health and CMV-seropositive. Sample: PBMCs. As DNA, the CDR3 is TGTGCCAGCAGCGGGCGGGGGCAAGGAGGAAACACCATATATTTT. Its translation is CASSGRGQGGNTIYF.